This T cell receptor (beta chain) was documented in a study of immune cell composition in non-small cell lung cancer. Whole-study context: Tumours were mainly lung adenocarcinoma or squamous cell carcinoma.

The CDR3 is made up of 15 amino acids. V dropped 5 bases and J dropped 4; count of bases not matched to a gene: 8. The germline gives CDR1 MNHEY, CDR2 SMNVEV (reference sequence). Generated by immunoSEQ multiplex PCR, the TCRdb table keeps only in-frame clones and is missing some. This sample has some 5,100 clones; around 78% occur once, and the top ten carry about 10%. Points on this clone: The target antigen is unknown.

Template was genomic DNA from frozen, unsorted single-cell suspensions. General study results and limits: Lung squamous cell carcinoma tumours had significantly higher top 10 clone scores and productive clonality than lung adenocarcinoma. Tumour-associated clones >0.5% occurred in under 40% of adenocarcinomas, roughly 75% of squamous.

This rearrangement joins TRBV27 to TRBJ2-7; TRBD2 aligns across 10 bases. This TCR was recovered from a human donor with non-small cell lung cancer. Source material: lung tumor tissue. As DNA, the CDR3 is TGTGCCAGCAGTCTCCGGGCTAGCGGGAGTTACGAGCAGTACTTC. Its translation is CASSLRASGSYEQYF.